The clone carrying this T cell receptor beta chain was seen just once. The antigen remains unidentified. This record comes from a study of T cell responses to AZD1222 COVID-19 vaccine. General study results and limits: Mapped onto spike, vaccine-associated CD4 TCRs spanned it and were dominant at 160-218 and 743-854. No repertoire was sampled before or during the peak T cell response, only after it.

The protocol was immunoSEQ multiplex PCR, while the TCRdb copy is restricted to in-frame clones and leaves out a portion. The table lists around 110,000 clones, under 95% of them singletons. The CDR3 extends over 17 amino acids. Trimming stripped 0 bases from V and 0 bases from J, with 9 bases between. Looked up from germline, CDR1 is LGHNA and CDR2 is YNFKEQ. Material: peripheral blood, obtained on day 0 of AZD1222 vaccination. The rearrangement uses TRBV4-2 and TRBJ1-6; tentatively, D is TRBD1 (5 bases). This clonotype originated in an adult in good health. CDR3 region: CASSQDPDSSYNSPLHF. CDR3 nucleotide sequence: TGTGCCAGCAGCCAAGACCCAGACAGCTCCTATAATTCACCCCTCCACTTT.